The source of this T cell receptor (beta chain) is a study of blood T cell repertoires in COVID-19. The table lists this clone with a count of one. Method: immunoSEQ multiplex PCR; TCRdb's copy keeps in-frame clones and lacks some. There are hundreds of thousands of clones in the sample; 80% to 90% occur only once, and roughly 4.7% lies in the top ten. The CDR3 has 17 amino acids. Germline CDR1 SGHTA, CDR2 FQGNSA. The V and J ends lost 6 bases and 6 bases, in that order; junction bases with no gene match: 9. The chain has TRBV7-2 and TRBJ2-3; TRBD2 matches at 16 bases. The receptor was derived from a woman between 65 and 79 years old with acute or convalescent COVID-19. Sample: peripheral blood. The CDR3, as DNA: TGTGCCAGCAGACGAAGGGGACTAGCGGGGGGGCCTGATACGCAGTATTTT. Translation gives CASRRRGLAGGPDTQYF.